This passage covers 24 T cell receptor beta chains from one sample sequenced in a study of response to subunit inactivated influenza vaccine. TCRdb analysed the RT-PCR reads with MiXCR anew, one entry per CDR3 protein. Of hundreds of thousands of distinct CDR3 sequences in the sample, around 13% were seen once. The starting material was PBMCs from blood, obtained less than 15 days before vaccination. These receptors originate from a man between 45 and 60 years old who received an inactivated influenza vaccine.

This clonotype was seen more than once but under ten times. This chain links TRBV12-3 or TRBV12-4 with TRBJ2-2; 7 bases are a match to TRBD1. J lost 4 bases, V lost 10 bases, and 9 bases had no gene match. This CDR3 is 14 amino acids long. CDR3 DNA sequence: TGTGCCACCAGGGCAGGGGGTTCCACCGGGGAGCTGTTTTTT. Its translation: CATRAGGSTGELFF.

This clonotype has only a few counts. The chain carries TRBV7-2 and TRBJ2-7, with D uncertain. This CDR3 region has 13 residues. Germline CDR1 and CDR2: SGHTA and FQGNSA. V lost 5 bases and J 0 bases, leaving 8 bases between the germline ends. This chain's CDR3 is CASSHGFSYEQYF. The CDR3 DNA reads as TGTGCCAGCAGCCACGGGTTCTCCTACGAGCAGTACTTC.

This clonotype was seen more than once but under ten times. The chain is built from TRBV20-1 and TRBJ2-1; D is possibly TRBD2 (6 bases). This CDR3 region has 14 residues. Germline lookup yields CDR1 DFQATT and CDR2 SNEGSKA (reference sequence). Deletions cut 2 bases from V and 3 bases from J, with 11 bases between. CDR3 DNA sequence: TGCAGTGCTAGACCGGGACTCGACTACAATGAGCAGTTCTTC. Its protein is CSARPGLDYNEQFF.

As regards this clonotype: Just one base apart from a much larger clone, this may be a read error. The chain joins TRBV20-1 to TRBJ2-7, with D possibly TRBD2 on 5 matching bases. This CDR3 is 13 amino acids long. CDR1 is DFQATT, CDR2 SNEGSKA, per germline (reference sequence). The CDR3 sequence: CSARDHSDYKQYF. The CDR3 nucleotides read TGCAGTGCTAGAGATCACAGTGACTACAAGCAGTACTTC.

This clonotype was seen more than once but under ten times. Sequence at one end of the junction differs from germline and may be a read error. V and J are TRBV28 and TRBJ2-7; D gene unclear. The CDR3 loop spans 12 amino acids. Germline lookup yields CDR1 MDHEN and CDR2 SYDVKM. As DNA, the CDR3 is TGTGCCAGCGGGCCCCTTCCCTACGAGCGGTACTTC. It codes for CASGPLPYERYF.

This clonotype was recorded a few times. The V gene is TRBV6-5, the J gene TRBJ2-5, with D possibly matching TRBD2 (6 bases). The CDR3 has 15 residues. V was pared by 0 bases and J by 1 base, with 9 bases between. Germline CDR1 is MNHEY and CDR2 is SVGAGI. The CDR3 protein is CASSYSGDFQETQYF. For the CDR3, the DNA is TGTGCCAGCAGTTACTCGGGGGACTTCCAAGAGACCCAGTACTTC.

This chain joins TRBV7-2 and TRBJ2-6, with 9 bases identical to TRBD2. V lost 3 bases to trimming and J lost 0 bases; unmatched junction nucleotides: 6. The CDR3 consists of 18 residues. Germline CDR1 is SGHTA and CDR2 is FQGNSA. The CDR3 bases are TGTGCCAGCAGCTTTGGGCTAGCGGGGAGCTCTGGGGCCAACGTCCTGACTTTC. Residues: CASSFGLAGSSGANVLTF.

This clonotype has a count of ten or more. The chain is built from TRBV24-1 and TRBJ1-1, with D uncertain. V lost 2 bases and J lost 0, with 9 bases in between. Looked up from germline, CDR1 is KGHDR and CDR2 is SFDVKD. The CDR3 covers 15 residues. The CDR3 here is CATSDSGSVNTEAFF. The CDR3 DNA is TGTGCCACCAGTGATTCTGGCAGTGTGAACACTGAAGCTTTCTTT.

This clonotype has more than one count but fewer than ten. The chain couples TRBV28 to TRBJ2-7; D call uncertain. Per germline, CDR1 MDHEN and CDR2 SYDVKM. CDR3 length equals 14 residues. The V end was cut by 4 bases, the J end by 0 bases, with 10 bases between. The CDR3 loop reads CASSSRLDSYEQYF. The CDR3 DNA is TGTGCCAGCAGTTCCCGCCTCGACTCCTACGAGCAGTACTTC.

Here the CDR3 DNA reads TGCGCCAGCAGCTCGGCTAGCGGGGGGGCCTGGTTCTTC. Its protein is CASSSASGGAWFF. This chain connects TRBV5-1 to TRBJ2-1, with TRBD2 matching 12 bases. Germline V gene data show CDR1 as SGHRS and CDR2 as YFSETQ. This CDR3 contains 13 residues. The V and J ends lost 3 bases and 15 bases, in that order; junction bases with no gene match: 7.

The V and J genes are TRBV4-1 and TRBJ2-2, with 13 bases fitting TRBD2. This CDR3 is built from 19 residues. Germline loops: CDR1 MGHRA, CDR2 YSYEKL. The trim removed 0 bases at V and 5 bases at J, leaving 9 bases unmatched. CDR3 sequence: CASSQDWTSGGTRTGELFF. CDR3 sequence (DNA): TGCGCCAGCAGCCAAGATTGGACTAGCGGGGGAACAAGGACCGGGGAGCTGTTTTTT.

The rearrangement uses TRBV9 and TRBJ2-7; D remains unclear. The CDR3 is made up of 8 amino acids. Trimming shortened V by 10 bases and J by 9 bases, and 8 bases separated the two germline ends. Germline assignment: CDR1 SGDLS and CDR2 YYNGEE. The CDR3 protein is CALTGQYF. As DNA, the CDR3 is TGTGCCCTGACCGGGCAGTACTTC.

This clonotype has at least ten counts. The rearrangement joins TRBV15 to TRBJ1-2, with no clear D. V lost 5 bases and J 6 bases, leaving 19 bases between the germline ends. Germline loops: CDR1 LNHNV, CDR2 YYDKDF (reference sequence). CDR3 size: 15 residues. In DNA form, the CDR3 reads TGTGCCACCAGCGTTGGAAGGAAACCAGCTCATGGCTACACCTTC. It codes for CATSVGRKPAHGYTF.

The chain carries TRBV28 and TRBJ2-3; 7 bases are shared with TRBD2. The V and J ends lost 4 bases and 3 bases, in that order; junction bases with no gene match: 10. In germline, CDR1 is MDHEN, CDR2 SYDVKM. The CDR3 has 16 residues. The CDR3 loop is CASSSLSGAGTDTQYF. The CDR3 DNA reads TGTGCCAGCAGTTCACTGAGCGGGGCGGGGACAGATACGCAGTATTTT.

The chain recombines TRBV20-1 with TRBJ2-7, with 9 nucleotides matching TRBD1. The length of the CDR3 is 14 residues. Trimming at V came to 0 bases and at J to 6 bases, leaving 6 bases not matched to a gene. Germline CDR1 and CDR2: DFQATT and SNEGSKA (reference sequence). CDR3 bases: TGCAGTGCTAGAGATTTACAGGGGGCCGCCGAGCAGTACTTC. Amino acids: CSARDLQGAAEQYF.

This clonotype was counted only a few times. The CDR3 DNA is TGTGCCAGCAGCTCAAGCGGAGCTTACGCAGATACGCAGTATTTT. This codes for CASSSSGAYADTQYF. The chain links TRBV6-2 or TRBV6-3 to TRBJ2-3; possible D gene TRBD2, 5 bases. The CDR3 runs 15 residues. CDR1 is MNHEY, CDR2 SVGEGT, per germline. Trimming removed 6 bases from V and 4 bases from J, with 17 bases in between.

The CDR3 spells CASSQVTGVGYEQYF. The DNA of the CDR3 is TGCGCCAGCAGCCAAGTCACAGGGGTCGGCTACGAGCAGTACTTC. The genes are TRBV4-1 and TRBJ2-7, with TRBD1 matching over 7 bases. The CDR3 runs to 15 residues. Trimming at V came to 1 base and at J to 3 bases, leaving 6 bases not matched to a gene. Germline V gene lookup returns CDR1 MGHRA and CDR2 YSYEKL.

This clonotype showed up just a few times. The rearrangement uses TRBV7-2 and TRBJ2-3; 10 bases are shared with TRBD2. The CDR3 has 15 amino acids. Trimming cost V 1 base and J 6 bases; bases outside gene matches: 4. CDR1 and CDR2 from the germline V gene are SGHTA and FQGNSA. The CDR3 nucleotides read TGTGCCAGCAGCTTAGTTAGCGGGAGGAGGGATACGCAGTATTTT. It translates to CASSLVSGRRDTQYF.

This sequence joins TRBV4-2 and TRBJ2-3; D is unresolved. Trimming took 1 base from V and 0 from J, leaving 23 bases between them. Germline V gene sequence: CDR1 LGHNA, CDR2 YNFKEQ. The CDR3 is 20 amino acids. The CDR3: CASSQAILAEWRPSTDTQYF. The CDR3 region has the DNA TGTGCCAGCAGCCAAGCTATCTTGGCGGAGTGGCGACCGAGCACAGATACGCAGTATTTT.

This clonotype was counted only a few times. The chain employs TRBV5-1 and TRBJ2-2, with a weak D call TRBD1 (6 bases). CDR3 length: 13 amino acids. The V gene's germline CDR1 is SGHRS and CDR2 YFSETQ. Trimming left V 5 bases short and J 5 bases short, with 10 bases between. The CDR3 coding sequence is TGCGCCAGCAGGGCAGGGGAGACCGGGGAGCTGTTTTTT. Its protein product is CASRAGETGELFF.

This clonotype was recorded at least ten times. The CDR3 DNA is TGTGCCACCCGGTTACAGGGCTCCTACAATGAGCAGTTCTTC. Amino acids: CATRLQGSYNEQFF. The chain combines TRBV12-3 or TRBV12-4 with TRBJ2-1, with D tentatively TRBD1 (6 bases). Trimming stripped 10 bases from V and 0 bases from J, with 13 bases between. The CDR3 has 14 residues.

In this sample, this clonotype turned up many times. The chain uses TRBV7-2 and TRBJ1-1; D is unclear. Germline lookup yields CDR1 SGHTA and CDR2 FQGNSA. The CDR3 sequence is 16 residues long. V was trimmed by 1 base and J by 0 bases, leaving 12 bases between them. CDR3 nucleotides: TGTGCCAGCAGCTTAGTTTTCGTAGATCTGAACACTGAAGCTTTCTTT. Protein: CASSLVFVDLNTEAFF.

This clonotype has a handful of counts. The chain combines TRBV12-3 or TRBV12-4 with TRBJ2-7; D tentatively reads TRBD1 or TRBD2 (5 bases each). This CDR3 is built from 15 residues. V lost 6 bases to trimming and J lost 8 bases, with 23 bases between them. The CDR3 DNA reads TGTGCCAGCAGCTTTGAGGGCAGGGTTGCCCTTCAGCAGTACTTC. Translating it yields CASSFEGRVALQQYF.

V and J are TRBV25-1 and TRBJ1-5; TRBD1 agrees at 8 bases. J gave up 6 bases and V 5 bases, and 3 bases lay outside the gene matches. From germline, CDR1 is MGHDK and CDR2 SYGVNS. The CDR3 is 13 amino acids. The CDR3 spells CASSPGGTQPQHF. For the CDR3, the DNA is TGTGCCAGCAGTCCAGGGGGCACTCAGCCCCAGCATTTT.